The rows below give T cell receptor beta chains drawn from one sample of a study of T cells in Graves' hyperthyroidism and ophthalmopathy. TCRdb reprocessed the multiplex PCR reads via MiXCR and lists one record per CDR3 protein. There are approximately 400,000 distinct CDR3 sequences in the sample; approximately 13% occur only once, and less than 25% lies in the top ten. The source material was blood. These receptors all come from a man aged 25-45 years with Graves' hyperthyroidism that later progressed to Graves' ophthalmopathy. The CDR3 runs from the conserved cysteine through the conserved F or W. Fields, in order: D gene, J gene, V gene, clone size, CDR3 protein, CDR3 DNA. The D gene is left open where the match is weak. Part of the rows lack a size; the others show once, few, many or a class for expanded clones.

TRBD1 TRBJ1-4 TRBV18 - CASSPGQGRGNEKLFF TGTGCCAGCTCACCAGGACAGGGCCGAGGTAATGAAAAACTGTTTTTT
- TRBJ2-7 TRBV4-1 - CASSRGTGTGSYEQYF TGCGCCAGCAGCAGAGGGACCGGGACTGGCTCCTACGAGCAGTACTTC
TRBD1 TRBJ2-7 TRBV20-1 many CSARETGPRYEQYF TGCAGTGCTAGGGAGACAGGGCCTCGCTACGAGCAGTACTTC
- TRBJ2-4 TRBV18 many CASSPEGGFSIQYF TGTGCCAGCTCACCAGAAGGGGGGTTTTCCATTCAGTACTTC
- TRBJ2-1 TRBV12-3/TRBV12-4 many CASSFRTPLEQFF TGTGCCAGCAGTTTCCGGACACCTCTTGAGCAGTTCTTC
- TRBJ1-3 TRBV28 - CASSLLGSGVFSGNTIYF TGTGCCAGCAGTTTACTGGGTAGCGGGGTTTTCTCTGGAAACACCATATATTTT
- TRBJ2-1 TRBV5-6 many CASSWDYNEQFF TGTGCCAGCTCGTGGGACTACAATGAGCAGTTCTTC
TRBD1 TRBJ1-2 TRBV4-1 - CASSQVGTGGRGYGYTF TGCGCCAGCAGCCAAGTTGGGACAGGGGGCAGGGGGTATGGCTACACCTTC
TRBD1 TRBJ2-3 TRBV18 - CASLRDRSLRDTDAQYF TGTGCCAGCTTACGGGACAGGTCCCTAAGGGACACAGATGCGCAGTATTTT
TRBD1 TRBJ1-5 TRBV28 many CASSFSDRDNQPQHF TGTGCCAGCAGTTTCTCGGACAGGGACAATCAGCCCCAGCATTTT
TRBD2 TRBJ2-3 TRBV12-5 many CASGRIAGGTDTQYF TGTGCTAGTGGACGTATAGCGGGGGGCACAGATACGCAGTATTTT
TRBD1 TRBJ2-1 TRBV10-3 once CAISESWTGREQFF TGTGCCATCAGTGAGTCTTGGACAGGCCGTGAGCAGTTCTTC
- TRBJ2-7 TRBV3-1 many CASSQDRQFREQYF TGTGCCAGCAGCCAAGATCGGCAGTTCAGGGAGCAGTACTTC
- TRBJ2-5 TRBV20-1 few CSALAWQETQYF TGCAGTGCTTTAGCATGGCAAGAGACCCAGTACTTC
TRBD2 TRBJ2-1 TRBV6-6 few CASSYSSGGSYNEQFF TGTGCCAGCAGTTACTCTAGCGGGGGCTCCTACAATGAGCAGTTCTTC
- TRBJ1-4 TRBV6-1 - CASFHLGGYNEKLFF TGTGCCAGCTTCCACCTGGGGGGGTATAATGAAAAACTGTTTTTT